These 27 T cell receptor beta chains originate from one sample sequenced in a study of cytomegalovirus exposure and HLA in healthy donors. TCRdb's copy holds only in-frame clones and misses some; the assay was immunoSEQ multiplex PCR. The sample carries 200,000 to 250,000 clones, roughly 83% recorded once. The sequenced sample was PBMCs. These receptors came from a woman aged 18-29 years in good health and CMV-seronegative.

V gene TRBV28 combines with J gene TRBJ2-1; no reliable D call. Germline values: CDR1 MDHEN, CDR2 SYDVKM. The V end was cut by 2 bases, the J end by 3 bases, with 11 bases between. The CDR3 is 15 amino acids. In nucleotides, the CDR3 is TGTGCCAGCAGTTTAGGGCTAGGGAACTACAATGAGCAGTTCTTC. This sequence encodes CASSLGLGNYNEQFF.

The V call is TRBV5-1, the J call TRBJ2-1; 11 bases agree with TRBD2. This CDR3 region has 16 residues. Per germline, CDR1 SGHRS and CDR2 YFSETQ. V shed 4 bases and J 2 bases; nucleotides not matched to a gene: 5. The CDR3, as DNA: TGCGCCAGCAGCCCTAGCGGGGGGCCCCCCTACAATGAGCAGTTCTTC. Amino acids: CASSPSGGPPYNEQFF.

This chain connects TRBV30 to TRBJ1-2; D is uncertain. The CDR3 has 13 amino acids. V shed 1 base and J shed 5 bases, with 11 bases lying between them. Germline lookup yields CDR1 GTSNPN and CDR2 SVGIG (reference sequence). The CDR3 DNA is TGTGCCTGGAGTGGGAAAGGGCTGTATGGCTACACCTTC. Protein sequence: CAWSGKGLYGYTF.

The J gene is TRBJ2-2, the V gene TRBV27, with D possibly matching TRBD2 (6 bases). The ends were cut back, 1 base at V and 2 bases at J, with 11 bases in the middle. This CDR3 has 16 amino acids. The germline V gene encodes CDR1 MNHEY and CDR2 SMNVEV (reference sequence). The CDR3 coding sequence is TGTGCCAGCAGTTTATTTGGCGGGGATAACACCGGGGAGCTGTTTTTT. Translation gives CASSLFGGDNTGELFF.

CDR3 nucleotides: TGTGCCAGCAGCCAAGACTGGGGTGAAAAACTGTTTTTT. The encoded protein is CASSQDWGEKLFF. The chain carries TRBV4-2 and TRBJ1-4; D not certain. Trimming cost V 0 bases and J 7 bases, with 6 bases left between them. The germline gives CDR1 LGHNA, CDR2 YNFKEQ. This CDR3 has 13 residues.

This chain uses TRBV6-4 with TRBJ2-3, with D possibly TRBD2 on 6 matching bases. This CDR3 is 15 amino acids long. Trimming removed 2 bases at V and 1 base at J, with 10 bases between. Germline CDR1 reads MRHNA; CDR2 reads SNTAGT. This CDR3 is CASSDGSGGTDTQYF. CDR3 coding DNA: TGTGCCAGCAGTGACGGTAGCGGAGGCACAGATACGCAGTATTTT.

This clone was found a few times. The chain links TRBV28 to TRBJ1-2; D gene ambiguous. Trimming stripped 7 bases from V and 7 bases from J, with 19 bases between. This CDR3 is 14 amino acids long. The germline CDR1 and CDR2 sequences are MDHEN and SYDVKM. CDR3 DNA sequence: TGTGCCAGCACCGGGCGGCGAACCACCTCTGGCTACACCTTC. It translates to CASTGRRTTSGYTF.

The genes are TRBV27 and TRBJ1-4, with D perhaps matching TRBD1 (6 bases). Germline values: CDR1 MNHEY, CDR2 SMNVEV (reference sequence). The CDR3 consists of 15 residues. V was pared by 8 bases and J by 0 bases, with 13 bases between. The CDR3 loop is CASALNRATNEKLFF. In DNA, the CDR3 is TGTGCCAGCGCCCTCAACAGGGCAACTAATGAAAAACTGTTTTTT.

The chain uses TRBV5-6 and TRBJ2-3, with D unclear. V shed 4 bases and J shed 4 bases, with 7 bases lying between them. The germline V gene encodes CDR1 SGHDT and CDR2 YYEEEE. There are 12 residues in the CDR3. The CDR3 is CASSLASDTQYF. The DNA of the CDR3 is TGTGCCAGCAGCCTTGCCTCAGATACGCAGTATTTT.

This chain connects TRBV5-1 to TRBJ2-3; D is possibly TRBD1 (6 bases). CDR1 is SGHRS and CDR2 is YFSETQ in the germline V gene. The CDR3 contains 14 residues. V was pared by 4 bases and J by 4 bases, with 13 bases between. The CDR3 sequence: CASSQSQGPDTQYF. CDR3 DNA sequence: TGCGCCAGCAGCCAATCACAGGGACCAGATACGCAGTATTTT.

In this sample, this clone turned up once. This rearrangement joins TRBV5-1 to TRBJ1-5, with D perhaps matching TRBD1 (5 bases). This CDR3 region has 13 residues. Germline loops: CDR1 SGHRS, CDR2 YFSETQ. Trimming removed 2 bases from V and 7 bases from J, with 10 bases in between. The CDR3 sequence is CASSLGAQQPQHF. For the CDR3, the DNA is TGCGCCAGCAGCTTAGGGGCACAGCAGCCCCAGCATTTT.

This sequence joins TRBV30 and TRBJ1-1; 9 bases are a match to TRBD1. V lost 1 base to trimming and J lost 11 bases; unmatched junction nucleotides: 8. The CDR3 has 13 amino acids. Germline values: CDR1 GTSNPN, CDR2 SVGIG (reference sequence). In DNA form, the CDR3 reads TGTGCCTGGAGTGGACAGGGGGTCTCTCCCGCTTTCTTT. The encoded protein is CAWSGQGVSPAFF.

The CDR3 DNA is TGTGCCAGCCGGGACCAACGGGGCGAGAAGAAGTCGGAGCAGTACTTC. It yields the protein CASRDQRGEKKSEQYF. The gene calls are TRBV5-4 and TRBJ2-7; D is tentatively TRBD1 or TRBD2 (5 bases each). The germline gives CDR1 SGHNT, CDR2 YYREEE (reference sequence). The CDR3 is 16 amino acids. Trimming stripped 7 bases from V and 7 bases from J, with 27 bases between.

The rearrangement uses TRBV5-1 and TRBJ2-3; maybe TRBD2 (7 bases). CDR1 is SGHRS, CDR2 YFSETQ, per germline. Trimming pared 4 bases from V and 4 bases from J, leaving 16 bases between. CDR3 length: 15 amino acids. Here the CDR3 DNA reads TGCGCCAGCAGCCCTTGGGGGGGCCGTGCAGATACGCAGTATTTT. Translation gives CASSPWGGRADTQYF.

J is TRBJ2-1 and V is TRBV5-1; 7 positions agree with TRBD2. The germline V gene encodes CDR1 SGHRS and CDR2 YFSETQ. CDR3 length equals 16 residues. V gave up 0 bases and J gave up 2 bases; unmatched junction bases: 5. For the CDR3, the DNA is TGCGCCAGCAGCTTGGCGGGCGGGAGTGCCTACAATGAGCAGTTCTTC. Translation gives CASSLAGGSAYNEQFF.

The chain carries TRBV14 and TRBJ2-5; TRBD2 might be the D (6 bases). Germline V gene sequence: CDR1 SGHDN, CDR2 FVKESK. The CDR3 runs 20 residues. V lost 2 bases to trimming and J lost 2 bases, with 27 bases between them. The CDR3 reads CASSQTPRARGAWRQETQYF. As DNA, the CDR3 is TGTGCCAGCAGCCAAACGCCCCGGGCCCGCGGGGCCTGGCGACAAGAGACCCAGTACTTC.

This rearrangement joins TRBV4-2 to TRBJ1-5; no clear D. V lost 3 bases and J 11 bases, leaving 20 bases between the germline ends. This CDR3 region has 15 residues. Germline values: CDR1 LGHNA, CDR2 YNFKEQ. The CDR3, as DNA: TGTGCCAGCAGCCAGCCGGGTACTCTTGGAGTGACCCAGCATTTT. It encodes CASSQPGTLGVTQHF.

This sequence joins TRBV6-5 and TRBJ2-7; possible D gene TRBD1, 6 bases. Germline CDR1 and CDR2: MNHEY and SVGAGI. The CDR3 is 15 residues long. V was trimmed by 6 bases and J by 5 bases, leaving 20 bases between them. CDR3 in amino acids: CASSFLWGRADEQYF. CDR3 DNA sequence: TGTGCCAGCAGCTTCCTATGGGGGCGAGCAGACGAGCAGTACTTC.

CDR3 in DNA: TGTGCCACCACCCCCGGGACTTTGGCGGAGACCCAGTACTTC. Its protein is CATTPGTLAETQYF. The rearrangement uses TRBV15 and TRBJ2-5, with a weak D call TRBD2 (6 bases). The CDR3 extends over 14 amino acids. Trimming took 7 bases from V and 5 from J, leaving 17 bases between them. Germline loops: CDR1 LNHNV, CDR2 YYDKDF (reference sequence).

This clone showed up just a few times. The chain recombines TRBV5-1 with TRBJ2-7; 7 bases are shared with TRBD2. The CDR3 loop spans 14 amino acids. V lost 4 bases, J lost 7 bases, and 11 bases stayed unmatched. The germline CDR1 and CDR2 sequences are SGHRS and YFSETQ. The CDR3 spells CASSLSGTTGEQYF. Here the CDR3 DNA reads TGCGCCAGCAGCCTCTCCGGGACTACCGGGGAGCAGTACTTC.

The chain carries TRBV7-9 and TRBJ1-6; D is perhaps TRBD1 (5 bases). Germline values: CDR1 SEHNR, CDR2 FQNEAQ (reference sequence). The CDR3 has 15 amino acids. V shed 5 bases and J shed 0 bases, with 8 bases lying between them. The CDR3 DNA reads TGTGCCAGCAGCCGAGACAGCTCCTATAATTCACCCCTCCACTTT. Its translation: CASSRDSSYNSPLHF.

V usage is TRBV5-4 and J usage is TRBJ1-1; the D is unclear. The V gene lost 2 bases and the J gene lost 1 base, with 9 bases spanning the gap. The CDR3 totals 14 residues. Germline CDR1 reads SGHNT; CDR2 reads YYREEE (reference sequence). CDR3 bases: TGTGCCAGCAGCTTACCCCCCCCGAACACTGAAGCTTTCTTT. It encodes CASSLPPPNTEAFF.

In nucleotides, the CDR3 is TGTGCCATCAGAGGTACAGGGACCGAAGCTTTCTTT. Protein: CAIRGTGTEAFF. The J gene is TRBJ1-1, the V gene TRBV10-3; D may be TRBD1 (6 bases). This CDR3 contains 12 residues. The V gene lost 6 bases and the J gene lost 8 bases, with 13 bases spanning the gap. Germline V gene lookup returns CDR1 ENHRY and CDR2 SYGVKD.

The chain has TRBV6-5 and TRBJ1-5, with 8 bases matching TRBD1. The CDR3 length is 14 residues. V gave up 5 bases and J gave up 3 bases; unmatched junction bases: 3. Germline lookup yields CDR1 MNHEY and CDR2 SVGAGI. The CDR3 DNA follows: TGTGCCAGCAGTCGACAGGGGTACAATCAGCCCCAGCATTTT. It translates to CASSRQGYNQPQHF.

V is TRBV5-4 and J is TRBJ2-2; D ambiguous. Germline V lookup: CDR1 SGHNT, CDR2 YYREEE (reference sequence). The V end lost 1 base, the J end lost 6 bases, and 7 bases lay between the germline ends. The CDR3 spans 13 residues. The CDR3 nucleotides are TGTGCCAGCAGCTTGAGTCCCTCCGGGGAGCTGTTTTTT. It codes for CASSLSPSGELFF.

The chain uses TRBV7-2 and TRBJ2-3; TRBD2 matches at 8 bases. From germline, CDR1 is SGHTA and CDR2 FQGNSA. The CDR3 contains 15 residues. V lost 1 base, J lost 6 bases, and 6 bases stayed unmatched. CDR3 coding DNA: TGTGCCAGCAGCTTAGTAGCGGGACGACCGGATACGCAGTATTTT. Amino acid sequence: CASSLVAGRPDTQYF.

The V and J genes are TRBV7-9 and TRBJ1-5; 10 bases map to TRBD1. The CDR3 consists of 14 residues. The germline V gene has CDR1 SEHNR and CDR2 FQNEAQ (reference sequence). J was trimmed by 6 bases and V by 5 bases; bases with no gene match: 4. DNA for the CDR3: TGTGCCAGCAGCCCAGGGGACAGGGGTCAGCCCCAGCATTTT. Its translation: CASSPGDRGQPQHF.